This entry lists 26 T cell receptor beta chains sequenced from one sample in a study of vaccination effects on CD4 cells after COVID-19. The antigens for these receptors are not known. Antigen-specific CD4+ T cells were first expanded with viral peptide pools by the ViraFEST assay and only then sequenced. Upon completion of about ten days in culture, CD4+ T cells were isolated. TCRdb keeps only in-frame clones here, not all; method: immunoSEQ multiplex PCR. The sample records about 22,000 clones, 73% being singletons. The material sequenced was CD4+ T cells from PBMCs cultured with HCoV-229E spike peptides, taken before COVID-19 vaccination. These receptors were obtained from a human donor who received a COVID-19 vaccine.

The gene calls are TRBV19 and TRBJ1-6, with 7 bases matching TRBD1. Germline values: CDR1 LNHDA, CDR2 SQIVND (reference sequence). There are 17 residues in the CDR3. Trimming at V came to 5 bases and at J to 5 bases, leaving 12 bases not matched to a gene. CDR3 sequence (DNA): TGTGCCAGTAGTCTCTACACAGGGGTTCGACATAATTCACCCCTCCACTTT. Amino acids: CASSLYTGVRHNSPLHF.

This clone occurred a few times. The chain employs TRBV28 and TRBJ1-2, with D hard to call. The V and J ends lost 5 bases and 7 bases respectively, with 5 bases between them. The CDR3 sequence is 10 residues long. Germline loops: CDR1 MDHEN, CDR2 SYDVKM. The CDR3 here is CASSRSGYTF. The CDR3 bases are TGTGCCAGCAGTCGAAGTGGCTACACCTTC.

The V call is TRBV5-5, the J call TRBJ1-2, with a tentative D call TRBD1 (6 bases). The CDR3 has 13 residues. The V end was cut by 3 bases, the J end by 5 bases, with 11 bases between. The V gene's germline CDR1 is SGHKS and CDR2 YYEKEE (reference sequence). The CDR3 sequence: CASSSDRHYGYTF. The CDR3 DNA follows: TGTGCCAGCAGCTCGGACAGACATTATGGCTACACCTTC.

The J gene is TRBJ2-3, the V gene TRBV5-4, with 7 bases aligning to TRBD1. With 0 bases clipped from V and 0 bases from J, the junction kept 16 bases outside the gene matches. Germline V gene lookup returns CDR1 SGHNT and CDR2 YYREEE (reference sequence). The CDR3 has 20 amino acids. Written as DNA, the CDR3 is TGTGCCAGCAGCTTGGCACGGACAGGATTTGGCCCCGATAGCACAGATACGCAGTATTTT. It codes for CASSLARTGFGPDSTDTQYF.

The chain links TRBV18 to TRBJ2-7; D is unclear. Trimming shortened V by 3 bases and J by 0 bases, and 6 bases separated the two germline ends. CDR1 is KGHSH, CDR2 LQKENI, per germline. This CDR3 has 13 residues. CDR3 sequence (DNA): TGTGCCAGCTCACCCGGCACCTCCTACGAGCAGTACTTC. Protein sequence: CASSPGTSYEQYF.

The chain uses TRBV18 and TRBJ1-6, with a weak D call TRBD1 (6 bases). V was pared by 4 bases and J by 7 bases, with 14 bases between. CDR3 length: 15 amino acids. CDR1 is KGHSH and CDR2 is LQKENI in the germline V gene. CDR3 amino acids: CASSLQGTENSPLHF. The CDR3 DNA is TGTGCCAGCTCACTACAGGGCACGGAAAATTCACCCCTCCACTTT.

This chain uses TRBV6-5 with TRBJ2-7; possibly TRBD1 for D (6 bases). Trimming shortened V by 7 bases and J by 4 bases, and 20 bases separated the two germline ends. The CDR3 is 15 amino acids. The germline V gene has CDR1 MNHEY and CDR2 SVGAGI. The CDR3: CASIPSVGGWYEQYF. In nucleotides, the CDR3 is TGTGCCAGCATCCCCTCTGTTGGGGGCTGGTACGAGCAGTACTTC.

V gene TRBV29-1 combines with J gene TRBJ2-3; weak D call: TRBD2 (6 bases). The length of the CDR3 is 15 residues. Trimming took off 3 bases at V and 1 base at J, with 14 bases between the two ends. Germline CDR1 is SQVTM and CDR2 is ANQGSEA. The CDR3 nucleotides are TGCAGCGTTGATTGGTCGGGAGAAGGCACAGATACGCAGTATTTT. This gives the protein CSVDWSGEGTDTQYF.

The chain uses TRBV18 and TRBJ2-7; D call uncertain. Germline V CDR1 and CDR2: KGHSH, LQKENI. Trimming left V 3 bases short and J 3 bases short, with 9 bases between. This CDR3 contains 13 residues. The CDR3 DNA is TGTGCCAGCTCACCCCCGTCTCGCTACGAGCAGTACTTC. Amino acids: CASSPPSRYEQYF.

This chain connects TRBV5-1 to TRBJ2-5; the D gene is possibly TRBD2 (6 bases). The CDR3 runs 16 residues. Germline values: CDR1 SGHRS, CDR2 YFSETQ. Trimming took 1 base from V and 4 from J, leaving 17 bases between them. CDR3 protein: CASSLTGEWGRETQYF. The CDR3 nucleotides read TGCGCCAGCAGCTTGACGGGGGAATGGGGTAGAGAGACCCAGTACTTC.

V usage is TRBV10-1 and J usage is TRBJ2-7; possible D gene TRBD1, 6 bases. The germline V gene has CDR1 WNHNN and CDR2 SYGVQD (reference sequence). Trimming pared 4 bases from V and 4 bases from J, leaving 14 bases between. CDR3 length: 14 amino acids. In nucleotides, the CDR3 is TGCGCCAGCAGTGTGGGACACCAGTCTTACGAGCAGTACTTC. Its protein is CASSVGHQSYEQYF.

The chain uses TRBV18 and TRBJ1-5; D perhaps matches TRBD1 (6 bases). Germline CDR1 reads KGHSH; CDR2 reads LQKENI. Trimming left V 5 bases short and J 4 bases short, with 12 bases between. The CDR3 is 14 residues long. CDR3 nucleotide sequence: TGTGCCAGCTCAACCCGGGACACAAATCAGCCCCAGCATTTT. It encodes CASSTRDTNQPQHF.

CDR3 in amino acids: CASIPGQGANSGNTIYF. CDR3 bases: TGTGCCAGCATTCCGGGACAGGGGGCCAACTCTGGAAACACCATATATTTT. The chain carries TRBV2 and TRBJ1-3; 12 bases align to TRBD1. V gave up 7 bases and J gave up 0 bases; unmatched junction bases: 7. Germline-derived CDR1 and CDR2 are SNHLY and FYNNEI. The CDR3 covers 17 residues.

The chain couples TRBV6-5 to TRBJ1-3, with TRBD1 matching 7 bases. The CDR3 length is 16 residues. The trim removed 0 bases at V and 0 bases at J, leaving 2 bases unmatched. The V gene's germline CDR1 is MNHEY and CDR2 SVGAGI. The CDR3 DNA follows: TGTGCCAGCAGTTACTCGGGACAGAACTCTGGAAACACCATATATTTT. Amino acids: CASSYSGQNSGNTIYF.

The gene calls are TRBV9 and TRBJ1-3, with TRBD1 as a possible D gene (6 bases). The germline V and J ends were trimmed by 4 bases and 2 bases, with 13 bases remaining between them. The V gene's germline CDR1 is SGDLS and CDR2 YYNGEE. CDR3 length: 15 residues. CDR3 residues: CASSLQGDTGNTIYF. The CDR3 region has the DNA TGTGCCAGCAGCTTACAGGGTGACACTGGAAACACCATATATTTT.

The gene calls are TRBV2 and TRBJ1-2, with 9 nucleotides matching TRBD1. This CDR3 has 14 residues. Trimming took 4 bases from V and 7 from J; bases not matched to a gene: 7. CDR1 SNHLY and CDR2 FYNNEI come from the germline V gene. The CDR3 is CASSGGDREGGYTF. The CDR3 region has the DNA TGTGCCAGCAGTGGGGGGGACAGGGAAGGTGGCTACACCTTC.

This chain joins TRBV6-1 and TRBJ2-3; D unresolved. The germline V gene has CDR1 MNHNS and CDR2 SASEGT. CDR3 size: 13 residues. Trimming took off 2 bases at V and 1 base at J, with 4 bases between the two ends. CDR3 nucleotides: TGTGCCAGCAGTGAAACCCGCACAGATACGCAGTATTTT. This sequence encodes CASSETRTDTQYF.

The J gene is TRBJ1-4, the V gene TRBV7-2, with D unresolved. V was clipped by 1 base and J by 7 bases, with 13 bases between them. This CDR3 region has 15 residues. Germline V gene sequence: CDR1 SGHTA, CDR2 FQGNSA. The CDR3 spells CASSLVFTSGEKLFF. CDR3 sequence (DNA): TGTGCCAGCAGCTTAGTTTTCACATCGGGTGAAAAACTGTTTTTT.

The V gene is TRBV14, the J gene TRBJ1-1; the D gene is possibly TRBD1 (5 bases). Germline V lookup: CDR1 SGHDN, CDR2 FVKESK. The CDR3 is 13 residues long. With 2 bases removed from V and 5 bases from J, the gap between germline ends came to 9 bases. The CDR3 protein is CASSQIPGTEAFF. Written as DNA, the CDR3 is TGTGCCAGCAGCCAAATTCCAGGGACTGAAGCTTTCTTT.

The J gene is TRBJ1-5, the V gene TRBV2; D ambiguous. Trimming stripped 5 bases from V and 2 bases from J, with 10 bases between. The V gene's germline CDR1 is SNHLY and CDR2 FYNNEI. The CDR3 consists of 14 residues. The DNA of the CDR3 is TGTGCCAGCAGTCAAGAAGTGGGCAATCAGCCCCAGCATTTT. Its translation: CASSQEVGNQPQHF.

The V call is TRBV10-3, the J call TRBJ1-6; D call uncertain. Trimming removed 6 bases from V and 5 bases from J, with 14 bases in between. Germline values: CDR1 ENHRY, CDR2 SYGVKD. The CDR3 loop spans 15 amino acids. The CDR3, as DNA: TGTGCCATCAGGCGGGCCGTACGTAATAATTCACCCCTCCACTTT. This codes for CAIRRAVRNNSPLHF.

The chain employs TRBV6-5 and TRBJ2-4; 10 positions agree with TRBD1. CDR3 size: 15 residues. The germline V gene has CDR1 MNHEY and CDR2 SVGAGI. V gave up 6 bases and J gave up 4 bases; unmatched junction bases: 6. CDR3 in DNA: TGTGCCAGCAGAGATCAGGGACAGGGGAAAAACATTCAGTACTTC. Translating it yields CASRDQGQGKNIQYF.

The rearrangement links TRBV9 to TRBJ1-6; 7 nucleotides align to TRBD1. The CDR3 contains 19 residues. The germline V gene encodes CDR1 SGDLS and CDR2 YYNGEE. V trimming: 4 bases; J trimming: 0 bases; junction bases outside the gene matches: 13. CDR3 bases: TGTGCCAGCAGCTCACTACTGCAGGGGGTAAGCTCCTATAATTCACCCCTCCACTTT. This gives the protein CASSSLLQGVSSYNSPLHF.

The table lists this clone with a few counts. CDR3 sequence: CAWSPSLGQVMNTGELFF. In DNA, the CDR3 is TGTGCCTGGAGTCCTTCCCTGGGACAGGTGATGAACACCGGGGAGCTGTTTTTT. The chain couples TRBV30 to TRBJ2-2; 8 bases are shared with TRBD1. V was pared by 2 bases and J by 1 base, with 12 bases of the junction left unmatched. This CDR3 has 18 residues. From germline, CDR1 is GTSNPN and CDR2 SVGIG (reference sequence).

The V call is TRBV4-2, the J call TRBJ2-7; the D gene could be TRBD1 or TRBD2 (6 bases each). The germline V and J ends were trimmed by 4 bases and 4 bases, with 17 bases remaining between them. The CDR3 sequence is 15 residues long. Germline loops: CDR1 LGHNA, CDR2 YNFKEQ. The CDR3 nucleotides are TGTGCCAGCAGCCCCGTAGCCGGAGGGGGGTACGAGCAGTACTTC. Protein sequence: CASSPVAGGGYEQYF.

The chain is built from TRBV6-6 and TRBJ1-2; D uncertain. This CDR3 region has 14 residues. Germline lookup yields CDR1 MNHNY and CDR2 SVGAGI (reference sequence). Trimming took off 2 bases at V and 4 bases at J, with 11 bases between the two ends. Here the CDR3 DNA reads TGTGCCAGCAGTTACGGCAACGCAGTCTATGGCTACACCTTC. Residues: CASSYGNAVYGYTF.